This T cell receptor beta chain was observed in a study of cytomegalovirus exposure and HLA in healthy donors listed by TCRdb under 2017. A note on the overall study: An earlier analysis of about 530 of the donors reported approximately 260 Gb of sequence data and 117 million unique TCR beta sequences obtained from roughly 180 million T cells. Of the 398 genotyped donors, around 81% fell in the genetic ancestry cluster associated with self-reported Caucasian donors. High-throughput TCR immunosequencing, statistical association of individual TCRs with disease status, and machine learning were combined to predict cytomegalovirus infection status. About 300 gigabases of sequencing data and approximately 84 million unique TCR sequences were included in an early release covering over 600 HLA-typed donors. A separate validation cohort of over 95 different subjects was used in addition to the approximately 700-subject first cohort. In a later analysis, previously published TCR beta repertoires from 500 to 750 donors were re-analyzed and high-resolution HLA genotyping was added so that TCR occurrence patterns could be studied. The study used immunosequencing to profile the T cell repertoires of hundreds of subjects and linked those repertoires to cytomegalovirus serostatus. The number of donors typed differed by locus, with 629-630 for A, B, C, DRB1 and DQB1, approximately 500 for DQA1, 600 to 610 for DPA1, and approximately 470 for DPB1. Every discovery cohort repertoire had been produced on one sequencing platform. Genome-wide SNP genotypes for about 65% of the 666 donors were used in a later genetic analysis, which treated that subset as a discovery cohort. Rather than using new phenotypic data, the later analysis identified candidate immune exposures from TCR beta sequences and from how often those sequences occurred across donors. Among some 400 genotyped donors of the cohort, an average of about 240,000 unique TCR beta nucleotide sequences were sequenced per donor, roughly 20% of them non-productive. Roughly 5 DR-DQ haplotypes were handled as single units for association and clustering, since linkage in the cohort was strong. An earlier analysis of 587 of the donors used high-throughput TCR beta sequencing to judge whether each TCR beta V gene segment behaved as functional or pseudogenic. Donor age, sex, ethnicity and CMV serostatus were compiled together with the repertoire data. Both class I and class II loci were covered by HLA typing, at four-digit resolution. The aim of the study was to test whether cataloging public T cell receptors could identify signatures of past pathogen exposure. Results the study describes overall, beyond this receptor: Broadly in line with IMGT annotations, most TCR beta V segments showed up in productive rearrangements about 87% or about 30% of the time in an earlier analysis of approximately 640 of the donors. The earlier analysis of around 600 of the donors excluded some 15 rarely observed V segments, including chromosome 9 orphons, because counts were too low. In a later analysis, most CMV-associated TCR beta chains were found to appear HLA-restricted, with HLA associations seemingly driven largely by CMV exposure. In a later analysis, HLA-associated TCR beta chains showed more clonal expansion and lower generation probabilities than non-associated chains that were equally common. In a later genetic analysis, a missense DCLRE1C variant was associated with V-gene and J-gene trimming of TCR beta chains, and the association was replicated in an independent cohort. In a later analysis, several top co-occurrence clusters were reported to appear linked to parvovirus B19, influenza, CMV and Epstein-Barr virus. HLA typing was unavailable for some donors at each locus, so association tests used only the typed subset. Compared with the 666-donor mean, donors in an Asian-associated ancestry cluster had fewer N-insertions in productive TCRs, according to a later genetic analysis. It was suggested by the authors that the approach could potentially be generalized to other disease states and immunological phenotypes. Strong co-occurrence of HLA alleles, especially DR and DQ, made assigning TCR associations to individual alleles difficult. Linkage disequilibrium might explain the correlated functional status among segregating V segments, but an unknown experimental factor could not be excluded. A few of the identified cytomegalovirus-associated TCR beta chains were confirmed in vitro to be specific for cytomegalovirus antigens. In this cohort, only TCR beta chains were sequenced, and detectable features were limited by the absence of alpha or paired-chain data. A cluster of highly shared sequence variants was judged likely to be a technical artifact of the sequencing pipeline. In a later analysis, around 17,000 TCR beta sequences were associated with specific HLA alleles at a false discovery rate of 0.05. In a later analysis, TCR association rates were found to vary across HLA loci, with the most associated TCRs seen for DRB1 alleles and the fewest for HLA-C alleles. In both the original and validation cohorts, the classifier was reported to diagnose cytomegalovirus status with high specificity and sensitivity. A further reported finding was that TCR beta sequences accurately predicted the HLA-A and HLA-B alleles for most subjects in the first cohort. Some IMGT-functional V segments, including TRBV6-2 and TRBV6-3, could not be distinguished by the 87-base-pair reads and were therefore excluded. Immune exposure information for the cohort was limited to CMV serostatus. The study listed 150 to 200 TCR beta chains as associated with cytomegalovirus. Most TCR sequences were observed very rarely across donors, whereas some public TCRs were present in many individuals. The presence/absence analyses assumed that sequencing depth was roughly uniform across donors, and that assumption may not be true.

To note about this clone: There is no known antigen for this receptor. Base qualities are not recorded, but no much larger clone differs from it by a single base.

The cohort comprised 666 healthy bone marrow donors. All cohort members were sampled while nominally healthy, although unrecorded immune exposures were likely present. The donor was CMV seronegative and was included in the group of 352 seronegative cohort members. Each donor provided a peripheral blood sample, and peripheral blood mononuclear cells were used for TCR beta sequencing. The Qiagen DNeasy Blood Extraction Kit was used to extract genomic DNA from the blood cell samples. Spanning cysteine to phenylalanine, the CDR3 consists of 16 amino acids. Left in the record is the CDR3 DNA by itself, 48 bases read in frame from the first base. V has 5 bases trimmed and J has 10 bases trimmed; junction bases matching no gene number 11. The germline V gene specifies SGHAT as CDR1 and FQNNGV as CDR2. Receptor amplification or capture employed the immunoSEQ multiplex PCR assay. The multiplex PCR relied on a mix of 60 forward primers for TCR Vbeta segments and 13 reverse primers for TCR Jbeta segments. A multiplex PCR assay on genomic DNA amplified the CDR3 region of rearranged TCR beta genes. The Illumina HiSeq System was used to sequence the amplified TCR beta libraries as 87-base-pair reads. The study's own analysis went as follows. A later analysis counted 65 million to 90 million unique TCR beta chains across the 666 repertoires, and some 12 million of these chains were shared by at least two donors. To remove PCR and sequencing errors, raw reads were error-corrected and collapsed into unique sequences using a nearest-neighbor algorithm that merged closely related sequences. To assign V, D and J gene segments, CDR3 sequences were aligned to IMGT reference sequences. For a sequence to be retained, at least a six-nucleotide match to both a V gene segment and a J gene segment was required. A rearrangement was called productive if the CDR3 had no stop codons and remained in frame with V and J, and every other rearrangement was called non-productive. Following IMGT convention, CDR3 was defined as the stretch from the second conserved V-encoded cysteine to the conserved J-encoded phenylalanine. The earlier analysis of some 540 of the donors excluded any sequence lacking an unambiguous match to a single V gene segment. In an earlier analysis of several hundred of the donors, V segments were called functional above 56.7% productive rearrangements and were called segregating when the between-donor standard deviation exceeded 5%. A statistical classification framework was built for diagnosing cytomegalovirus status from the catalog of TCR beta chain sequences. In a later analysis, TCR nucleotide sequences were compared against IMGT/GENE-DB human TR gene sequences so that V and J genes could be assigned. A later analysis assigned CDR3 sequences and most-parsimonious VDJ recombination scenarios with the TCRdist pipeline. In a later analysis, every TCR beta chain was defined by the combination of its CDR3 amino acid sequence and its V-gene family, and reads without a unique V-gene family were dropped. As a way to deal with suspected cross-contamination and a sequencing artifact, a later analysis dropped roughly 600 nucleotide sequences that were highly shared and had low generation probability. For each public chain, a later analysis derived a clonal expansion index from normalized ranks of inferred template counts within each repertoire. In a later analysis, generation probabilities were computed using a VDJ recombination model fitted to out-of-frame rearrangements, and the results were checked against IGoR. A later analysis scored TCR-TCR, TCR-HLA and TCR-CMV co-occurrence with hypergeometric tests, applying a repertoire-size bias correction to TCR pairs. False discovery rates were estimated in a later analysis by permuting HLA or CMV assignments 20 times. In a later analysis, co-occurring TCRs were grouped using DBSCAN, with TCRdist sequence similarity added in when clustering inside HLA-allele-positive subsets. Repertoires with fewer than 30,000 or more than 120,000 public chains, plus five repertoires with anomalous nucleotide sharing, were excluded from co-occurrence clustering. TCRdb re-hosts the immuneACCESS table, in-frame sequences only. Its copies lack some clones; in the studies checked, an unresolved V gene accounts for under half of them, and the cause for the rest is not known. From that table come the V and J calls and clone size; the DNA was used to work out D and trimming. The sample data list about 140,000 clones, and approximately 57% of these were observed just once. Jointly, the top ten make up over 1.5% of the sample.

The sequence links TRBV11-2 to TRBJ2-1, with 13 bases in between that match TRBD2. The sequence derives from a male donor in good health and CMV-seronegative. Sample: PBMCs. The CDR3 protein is CASSIPTSGGAGEQFF. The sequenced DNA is TGTGCCAGCAGCATCCCAACTAGCGGGGGGGCAGGGGAGCAGTTCTTC.